The rows below give T cell receptor beta chains drawn from one sample of a study of PD-1 blockade in mismatch repair-deficient tumors. The method was immunoSEQ multiplex PCR; TCRdb's version includes in-frame clones alone and lacks a portion of them. The repertoire holds some 85,000 clones, with 65% to 85% as singletons. Sequencing used peripheral blood, obtained 44 weeks after starting pembrolizumab. The receptors shown here come from an adult with mismatch repair-deficient cancer. Each CDR3 is given with its conserved first and last residue. The D gene is left open where the match is weak. Clone size is not always given. Where it is, it says once, few, many or a class for expanded clones.

J gene: TRBJ2-7
D gene: .
V gene: TRBV14
clone size: .
CDR3 protein: CASSPPGTGPYEQYF
CDR3 DNA: TGTGCCAGCAGCCCGCCCGGGACCGGGCCCTACGAGCAGTACTTC

J gene: TRBJ2-7
D gene: TRBD2
V gene: TRBV10-3
clone size: .
CDR3 protein: CAISDPERGYYEQYF
CDR3 DNA: TGTGCCATCAGTGACCCCGAGCGGGGGTACTACGAGCAGTACTTC

J gene: TRBJ1-1
D gene: .
V gene: TRBV6-5
clone size: .
CDR3 protein: CASSFQDHTEAFF
CDR3 DNA: TGTGCCAGCAGTTTTCAGGACCACACTGAAGCTTTCTTT

J gene: TRBJ1-3
D gene: .
V gene: TRBV6-1
clone size: .
CDR3 protein: CASSEGAGNTIYF
CDR3 DNA: TGTGCCAGCAGTGAGGGGGCTGGAAACACCATATATTTT

J gene: TRBJ2-5
D gene: TRBD2
V gene: TRBV14
clone size: .
CDR3 protein: CASSHPSGIRGETQYF
CDR3 DNA: TGTGCCAGCAGCCACCCGAGCGGGATAAGAGGCGAGACCCAGTACTTC

J gene: TRBJ2-2
D gene: .
V gene: TRBV4-1
clone size: .
CDR3 protein: CASSQMTGNTGELFF
CDR3 DNA: TGCGCCAGCAGCCAGATGACAGGGAACACCGGGGAGCTGTTTTTT

J gene: TRBJ2-7
D gene: .
V gene: TRBV6-1
clone size: .
CDR3 protein: CASSERSMGHRSSYEQYF
CDR3 DNA: TGTGCCAGCAGTGAAAGGAGTATGGGACACAGAAGCTCCTACGAGCAGTACTTC

J gene: TRBJ2-3
D gene: TRBD2
V gene: TRBV2
clone size: once
CDR3 protein: CASRTSGISTDTQYF
CDR3 DNA: TGTGCCAGCAGGACTAGCGGGATTAGCACAGATACGCAGTATTTT

J gene: TRBJ2-1
D gene: .
V gene: TRBV7-9
clone size: .
CDR3 protein: CASIGGVGQFF
CDR3 DNA: TGTGCCAGCATCGGCGGGGTTGGGCAGTTCTTC

J gene: TRBJ2-7
D gene: .
V gene: TRBV5-1
clone size: few
CDR3 protein: CASSPLSGPYEQYF
CDR3 DNA: TGCGCCAGCAGCCCCCTCTCTGGCCCCTACGAGCAGTACTTC

J gene: TRBJ2-5
D gene: .
V gene: TRBV18
clone size: .
CDR3 protein: CASSPPGTQETQYF
CDR3 DNA: TGTGCCAGCTCACCACCTGGGACCCAAGAGACCCAGTACTTC

J gene: TRBJ2-1
D gene: TRBD2
V gene: TRBV18
clone size: .
CDR3 protein: CASSPSGSASYNEQFF
CDR3 DNA: TGTGCCAGCTCACCTAGCGGGAGCGCCTCCTACAATGAGCAGTTCTTC

J gene: TRBJ1-4
D gene: .
V gene: TRBV6-6
clone size: once
CDR3 protein: CASTEQEKLFF
CDR3 DNA: TGTGCCAGCACCGAACAGGAAAAACTGTTTTTT

J gene: TRBJ1-2
D gene: .
V gene: TRBV30
clone size: .
CDR3 protein: CAWTPRSRNGYTF
CDR3 DNA: TGTGCCTGGACCCCAAGAAGCAGAAATGGCTACACCTTC

J gene: TRBJ2-2
D gene: .
V gene: TRBV4-1
clone size: .
CDR3 protein: CASSQTPGLPSGELFF
CDR3 DNA: TGCGCCAGCAGCCAGACACCGGGACTCCCGTCCGGGGAGCTGTTTTTT

J gene: TRBJ2-5
D gene: .
V gene: TRBV5-1
clone size: once
CDR3 protein: CASSLAGSVQETQYF
CDR3 DNA: TGCGCCAGCAGCTTGGCCGGTTCAGTCCAAGAGACCCAGTACTTC

J gene: TRBJ2-1
D gene: TRBD2
V gene: TRBV4-3
clone size: .
CDR3 protein: CASSHGTSNNEQFF
CDR3 DNA: TGCGCCAGCAGCCATGGGACTAGTAACAATGAGCAGTTCTTC

J gene: TRBJ2-7
D gene: .
V gene: TRBV6-5
clone size: .
CDR3 protein: CASSYSLGGEQYF
CDR3 DNA: TGTGCCAGCAGTTACTCTCTAGGGGGCGAGCAGTACTTC

J gene: TRBJ2-5
D gene: TRBD2
V gene: TRBV9
clone size: .
CDR3 protein: CASSSRRASGRATEETQYF
CDR3 DNA: TGTGCCAGCAGCTCTCGGAGAGCTAGCGGGAGGGCCACCGAAGAGACCCAGTACTTC

J gene: TRBJ1-2
D gene: .
V gene: TRBV9
clone size: .
CDR3 protein: CASSVSGLYGYTF
CDR3 DNA: TGTGCCAGCAGCGTCTCAGGGCTCTATGGCTACACCTTC

J gene: TRBJ2-3
D gene: TRBD2
V gene: TRBV11-2
clone size: once
CDR3 protein: CASSLAGGSSDTQYF
CDR3 DNA: TGTGCCAGCAGCCTAGCGGGAGGGAGCTCAGATACGCAGTATTTT

J gene: TRBJ2-7
D gene: .
V gene: TRBV5-6
clone size: .
CDR3 protein: CASSLGTYEQYF
CDR3 DNA: TGTGCCAGCAGCTTGGGTACCTACGAGCAGTACTTC

J gene: TRBJ2-1
D gene: .
V gene: TRBV5-6
clone size: .
CDR3 protein: CASSLRYSYNEQFF
CDR3 DNA: TGTGCCAGCAGCTTGCGATACTCTTACAATGAGCAGTTCTTC

J gene: TRBJ2-1
D gene: .
V gene: TRBV9
clone size: once
CDR3 protein: CASSALRVDEQFF
CDR3 DNA: TGTGCCAGCAGCGCTCTACGGGTAGATGAGCAGTTCTTC

J gene: TRBJ1-1
D gene: .
V gene: TRBV5-1
clone size: .
CDR3 protein: CASSPSRGGWEAFF
CDR3 DNA: TGCGCCAGCAGCCCGAGCCGAGGAGGGTGGGAAGCTTTCTTT

J gene: TRBJ2-3
D gene: .
V gene: TRBV27
clone size: .
CDR3 protein: CASSPAGRTDTQYF
CDR3 DNA: TGTGCCAGCAGTCCTGCGGGCCGCACAGATACGCAGTATTTT

J gene: TRBJ2-7
D gene: TRBD2
V gene: TRBV5-4
clone size: .
CDR3 protein: CASSLGLAGRQDEQYF
CDR3 DNA: TGTGCCAGCAGCTTGGGACTAGCGGGACGCCAGGACGAGCAGTACTTC

J gene: TRBJ2-7
D gene: .
V gene: TRBV27
clone size: .
CDR3 protein: CASSLDLRAREQYF
CDR3 DNA: TGTGCCAGCAGTTTAGATCTGCGGGCTAGGGAGCAGTACTTC

J gene: TRBJ2-6
D gene: TRBD1
V gene: TRBV10-2
clone size: .
CDR3 protein: CASRTDRDRSGANVLTF
CDR3 DNA: TGCGCCAGCCGAACGGACAGGGACCGCTCTGGGGCCAACGTCCTGACTTTC

J gene: TRBJ2-3
D gene: TRBD2
V gene: TRBV27
clone size: .
CDR3 protein: CASSLWTSGSSDTQYF
CDR3 DNA: TGTGCCAGCAGTTTATGGACTAGCGGGAGCAGCGATACGCAGTATTTT

J gene: TRBJ2-2
D gene: .
V gene: TRBV29-1
clone size: .
CDR3 protein: CSVDRADTGELFF
CDR3 DNA: TGCAGCGTTGACAGAGCCGACACCGGGGAGCTGTTTTTT

J gene: TRBJ1-2
D gene: .
V gene: TRBV4-2
clone size: .
CDR3 protein: CASSQDSGDYGYTF
CDR3 DNA: TGTGCCAGCAGCCAAGATTCAGGGGACTATGGCTACACCTTC

J gene: TRBJ1-1
D gene: TRBD1
V gene: TRBV5-1
clone size: .
CDR3 protein: CASSLGQGAGNTEAFF
CDR3 DNA: TGCGCCAGCAGCTTGGGACAGGGGGCCGGGAACACTGAAGCTTTCTTT

J gene: TRBJ1-1
D gene: TRBD1
V gene: TRBV13
clone size: .
CDR3 protein: CASSFNTGTGLIEAFF
CDR3 DNA: TGTGCCAGCAGCTTCAACACCGGGACAGGTTTAATTGAAGCTTTCTTT

J gene: TRBJ2-7
D gene: .
V gene: TRBV4-2
clone size: once
CDR3 protein: CASSLMRVSEQYF
CDR3 DNA: TGTGCCAGCAGCCTGATGAGAGTCTCCGAGCAGTACTTC

J gene: TRBJ2-1
D gene: TRBD2
V gene: TRBV19
clone size: .
CDR3 protein: CASSIVGGSREFEQFF
CDR3 DNA: TGTGCCAGTAGTATAGTGGGCGGGAGTCGAGAATTTGAGCAGTTCTTC

J gene: TRBJ1-2
D gene: .
V gene: TRBV19
clone size: .
CDR3 protein: CASSIDNYGYTF
CDR3 DNA: TGTGCCAGTAGTATTGATAACTATGGCTACACCTTC

J gene: TRBJ1-2
D gene: TRBD1
V gene: TRBV19
clone size: .
CDR3 protein: CASSTDRWNYGYTF
CDR3 DNA: TGTGCCAGTAGCACGGACAGGTGGAACTATGGCTACACCTTC

J gene: TRBJ1-3
D gene: TRBD1
V gene: TRBV5-1
clone size: .
CDR3 protein: CASSSGGAGVGNTIYF
CDR3 DNA: TGCGCCAGCAGCTCAGGGGGCGCCGGGGTTGGAAACACCATATATTTT

J gene: TRBJ1-4
D gene: TRBD1
V gene: TRBV5-1
clone size: .
CDR3 protein: CASSEGQGLEKLFF
CDR3 DNA: TGCGCCAGCAGTGAAGGACAGGGACTTGAAAAACTGTTTTTT

J gene: TRBJ2-3
D gene: TRBD2
V gene: TRBV19
clone size: .
CDR3 protein: CASSTSGWNTDTQYF
CDR3 DNA: TGTGCCAGTAGTACTAGCGGATGGAACACAGATACGCAGTATTTT

J gene: TRBJ2-5
D gene: .
V gene: TRBV10-3
clone size: .
CDR3 protein: CAISVSASEQETQYF
CDR3 DNA: TGTGCCATCAGTGTATCGGCTAGCGAGCAAGAGACCCAGTACTTC

J gene: TRBJ1-2
D gene: .
V gene: TRBV6-6
clone size: .
CDR3 protein: CASSFGAQWGYTF
CDR3 DNA: TGTGCCAGCAGTTTCGGGGCTCAGTGGGGCTACACCTTC

J gene: TRBJ1-5
D gene: .
V gene: TRBV5-5
clone size: .
CDR3 protein: CASSPDAGFGNQPQHF
CDR3 DNA: TGTGCCAGCAGCCCGGACGCGGGATTCGGCAATCAGCCCCAGCATTTT

J gene: TRBJ1-1
D gene: TRBD1
V gene: TRBV5-1
clone size: .
CDR3 protein: CASSSQGGTEAFF
CDR3 DNA: TGCGCCAGCAGCTCCCAGGGGGGCACTGAAGCTTTCTTT

J gene: TRBJ2-1
D gene: .
V gene: TRBV11-2
clone size: .
CDR3 protein: CASSLLGGPIYNEQFF
CDR3 DNA: TGTGCCAGCAGCTTACTCGGGGGACCAATCTACAATGAGCAGTTCTTC

J gene: TRBJ2-7
D gene: TRBD1
V gene: TRBV5-1
clone size: few
CDR3 protein: CASSVGTGSYEQYF
CDR3 DNA: TGCGCCAGCAGCGTAGGGACAGGGTCCTACGAGCAGTACTTC